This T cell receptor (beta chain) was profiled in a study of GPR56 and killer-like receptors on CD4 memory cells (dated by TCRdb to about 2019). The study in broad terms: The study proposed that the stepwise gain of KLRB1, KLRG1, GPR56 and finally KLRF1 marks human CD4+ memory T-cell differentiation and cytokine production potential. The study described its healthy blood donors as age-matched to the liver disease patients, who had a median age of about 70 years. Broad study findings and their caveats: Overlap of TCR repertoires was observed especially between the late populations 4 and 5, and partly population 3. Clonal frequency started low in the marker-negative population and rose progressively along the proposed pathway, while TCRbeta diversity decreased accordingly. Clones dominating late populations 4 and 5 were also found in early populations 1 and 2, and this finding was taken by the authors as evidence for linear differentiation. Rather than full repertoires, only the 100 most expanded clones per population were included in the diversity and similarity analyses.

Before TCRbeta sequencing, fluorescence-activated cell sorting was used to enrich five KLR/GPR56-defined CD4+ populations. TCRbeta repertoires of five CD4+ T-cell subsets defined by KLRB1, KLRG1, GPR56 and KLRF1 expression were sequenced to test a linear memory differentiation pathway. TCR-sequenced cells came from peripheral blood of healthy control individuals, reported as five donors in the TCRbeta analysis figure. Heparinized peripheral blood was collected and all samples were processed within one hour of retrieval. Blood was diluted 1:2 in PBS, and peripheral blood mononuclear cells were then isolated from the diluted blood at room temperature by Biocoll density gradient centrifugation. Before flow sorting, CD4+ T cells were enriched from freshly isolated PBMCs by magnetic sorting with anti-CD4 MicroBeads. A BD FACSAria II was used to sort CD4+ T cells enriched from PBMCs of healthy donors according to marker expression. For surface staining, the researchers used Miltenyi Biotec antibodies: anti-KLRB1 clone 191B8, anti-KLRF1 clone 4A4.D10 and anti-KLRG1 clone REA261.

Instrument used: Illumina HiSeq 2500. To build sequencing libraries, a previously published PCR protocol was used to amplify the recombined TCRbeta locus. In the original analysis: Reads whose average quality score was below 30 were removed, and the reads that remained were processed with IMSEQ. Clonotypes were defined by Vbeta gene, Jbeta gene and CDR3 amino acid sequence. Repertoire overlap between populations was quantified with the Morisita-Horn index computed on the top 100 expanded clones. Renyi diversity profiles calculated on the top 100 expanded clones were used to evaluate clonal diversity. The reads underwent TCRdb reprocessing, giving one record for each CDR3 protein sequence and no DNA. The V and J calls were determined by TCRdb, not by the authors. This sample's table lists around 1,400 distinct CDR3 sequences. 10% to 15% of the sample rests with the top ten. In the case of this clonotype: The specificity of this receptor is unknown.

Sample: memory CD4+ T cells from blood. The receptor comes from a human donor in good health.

The CDR3 reads as follows: CASSTSRDRNYGYTF. The chain is assembled from TRBV19 and TRBJ1-2; the TRBD1 assignment by TCRdb is unverifiable without DNA. The CDR3 covers 15 residues, taking in both the cysteine and the phenylalanine. A DNA sequence was not provided. The germline V gene (reference sequence) sets CDR1 to LNHDA and CDR2 to SQIVND.